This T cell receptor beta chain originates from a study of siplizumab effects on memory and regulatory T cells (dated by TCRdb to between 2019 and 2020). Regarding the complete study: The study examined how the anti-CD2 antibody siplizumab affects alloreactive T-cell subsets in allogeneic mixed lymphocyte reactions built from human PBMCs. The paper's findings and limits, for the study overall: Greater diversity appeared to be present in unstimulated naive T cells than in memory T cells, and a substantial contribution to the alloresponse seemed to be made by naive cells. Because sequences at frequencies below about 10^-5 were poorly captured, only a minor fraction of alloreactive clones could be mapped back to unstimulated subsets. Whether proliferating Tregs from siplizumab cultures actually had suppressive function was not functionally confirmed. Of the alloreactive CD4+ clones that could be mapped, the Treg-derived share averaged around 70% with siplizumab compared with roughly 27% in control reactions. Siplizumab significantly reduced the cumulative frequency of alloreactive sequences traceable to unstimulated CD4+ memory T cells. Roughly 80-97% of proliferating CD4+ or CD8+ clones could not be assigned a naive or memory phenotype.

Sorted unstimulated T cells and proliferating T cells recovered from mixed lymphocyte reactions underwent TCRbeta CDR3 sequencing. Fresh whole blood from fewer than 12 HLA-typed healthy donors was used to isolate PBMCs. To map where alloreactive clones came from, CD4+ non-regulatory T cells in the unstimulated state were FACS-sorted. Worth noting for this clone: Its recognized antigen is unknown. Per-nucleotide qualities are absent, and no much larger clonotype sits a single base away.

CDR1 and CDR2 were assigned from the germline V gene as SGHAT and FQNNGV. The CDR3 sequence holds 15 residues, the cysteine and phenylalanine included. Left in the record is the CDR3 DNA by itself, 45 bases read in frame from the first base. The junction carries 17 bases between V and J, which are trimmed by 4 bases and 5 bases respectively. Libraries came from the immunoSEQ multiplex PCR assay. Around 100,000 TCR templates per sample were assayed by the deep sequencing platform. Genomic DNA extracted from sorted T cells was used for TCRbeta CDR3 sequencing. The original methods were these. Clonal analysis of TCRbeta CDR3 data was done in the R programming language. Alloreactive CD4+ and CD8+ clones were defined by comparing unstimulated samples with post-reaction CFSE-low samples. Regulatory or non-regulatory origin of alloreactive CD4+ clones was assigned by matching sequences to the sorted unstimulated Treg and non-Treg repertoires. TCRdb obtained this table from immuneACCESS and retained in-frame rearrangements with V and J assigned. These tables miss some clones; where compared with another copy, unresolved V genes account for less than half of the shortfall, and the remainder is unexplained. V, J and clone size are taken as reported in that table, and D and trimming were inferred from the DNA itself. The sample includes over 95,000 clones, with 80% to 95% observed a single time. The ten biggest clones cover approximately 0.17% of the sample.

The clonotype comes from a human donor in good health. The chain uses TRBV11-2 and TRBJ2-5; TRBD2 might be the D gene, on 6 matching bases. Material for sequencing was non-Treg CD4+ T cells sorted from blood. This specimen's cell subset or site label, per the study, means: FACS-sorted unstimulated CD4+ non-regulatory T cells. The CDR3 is CASSSTGTAPETQYF. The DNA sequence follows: TGTGCCAGCAGCTCCACCGGGACTGCTCCGGAGACCCAGTACTTC. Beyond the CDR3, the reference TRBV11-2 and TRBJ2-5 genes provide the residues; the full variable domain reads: EAGVAQSPRYKIIEKRQSVAFWCNPISGHATLYWYQQILGQGPKLLIQFQNNGVVDDSQLPKDRFSAERLKGVDSTLKIQPAKLEDSAVYLCASSSTGTAPETQYFGPGTRLLVL.